This T cell receptor beta chain originates from a study of shared T cell receptors in the human thymus. Clones were read by immunoSEQ multiplex PCR, and TCRdb kept only the in-frame ones, dropping some. In the table there are hundreds of thousands of clones, roughly 94% of which are singletons. The receptor comes from a human donor. The material sequenced was thymocytes.

The CDR3 bases are TGCGCCAGCAGCCAAGATAGCAAGCGACCCTACGAGCAGTACTTC. Amino acids: CASSQDSKRPYEQYF. The chain uses TRBV4-1 and TRBJ2-7; D is undetermined. The CDR3 is made up of 15 amino acids. V was clipped by 0 bases and J by 2 bases, with 11 bases between them. Germline V lookup: CDR1 MGHRA, CDR2 YSYEKL.